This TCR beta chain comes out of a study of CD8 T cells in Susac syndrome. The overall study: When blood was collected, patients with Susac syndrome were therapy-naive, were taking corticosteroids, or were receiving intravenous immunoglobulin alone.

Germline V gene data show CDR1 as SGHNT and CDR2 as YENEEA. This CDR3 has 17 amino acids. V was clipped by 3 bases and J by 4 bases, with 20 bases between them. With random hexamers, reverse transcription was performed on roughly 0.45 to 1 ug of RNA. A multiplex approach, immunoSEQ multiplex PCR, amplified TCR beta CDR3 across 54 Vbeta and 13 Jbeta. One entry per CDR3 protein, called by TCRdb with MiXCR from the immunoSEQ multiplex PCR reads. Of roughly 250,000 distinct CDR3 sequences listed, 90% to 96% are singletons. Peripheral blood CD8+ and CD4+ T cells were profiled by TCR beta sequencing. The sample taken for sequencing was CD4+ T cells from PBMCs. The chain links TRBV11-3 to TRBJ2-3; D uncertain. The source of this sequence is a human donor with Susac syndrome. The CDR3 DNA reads TGTGCCAGCAGCTTTAACCCCACGCAGATTACTCCAGATACGCAGTATTTT. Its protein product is CASSFNPTQITPDTQYF.